The source of this T cell receptor (beta chain) is a study of blood T cell repertoires in COVID-19 (dated by TCRdb to about 2020). Study-wide context: Collaborator samples came from the United States, Italy and Spain and covered acute and convalescent phases of COVID-19. The prospective study material was composed of cDNA or gDNA derived from T cells, B-cell-depleted T cells, or PBMCs. Deeply sampled blood TCRbeta repertoires from subjects exposed to, actively infected with, or recovered from COVID-19 were included in the dataset. The repertoires were released in a freely available public database intended as a resource for research on the immune response to SARS-CoV-2. The samples were drawn from two sources: the first 160 participants of the ongoing ImmuneRACE study, and over 1,000 subjects contributed by 6 global collaborators. Sample metadata almost always included a de-identified subject ID, COVID-19 status, age in years and sex. HLA class I and class II types, where available, came from metadata supplied by the sample provider rather than from assay-based typing.

The investigation overall reported the following: Clinical and demographic metadata were provided uncurated, with the amount varying by source and participant.

Collaborating institutions collected whole blood in K2EDTA tubes following their own protocols. For TCRbeta analysis, collaborators shipped samples in one of three forms: frozen whole blood, isolated PBMCs, or DNA extracted from either of those sample types. As concerns this clone: The target of this receptor is not known. Nothing much larger sits one base from this clone, and base qualities are not available.

TCRbeta CDR3 regions were amplified from genomic DNA by means of the immunoSEQ Assay, a bias-controlled multiplex PCR. On the authors' methods: The number of nucleated cells in each sample was estimated from the amplification of reference gene primers within the assay. Sequence reads were collapsed and filtered to measure the absolute abundance of every unique TCRbeta CDR3 rearrangement. For each sample, productive Simpson clonality was calculated as the square root of Simpson's diversity index over productive rearrangements. TCRdb limited this immuneACCESS table to in-frame rearrangements with V and J called. A share of clones is missing; checked studies link under half to unresolved V genes, and the rest is unexplained. V and J calls and clone size are copied from that table; D and trimming were computed from the DNA. This sample is represented by about 140,000 clones; almost 90% of them were singletons. The ten most abundant clones make up 1.5% to 1.7% of the sample.

V was cut back by 4 bases and J by 4 bases, leaving a gap of 15 bases between them. Its CDR3 holds 15 amino acids, cysteine through phenylalanine. CDR3 DNA only is kept here, 45 bases in frame from base 1. In the germline V gene, CDR1 corresponds to SGHRS and CDR2 to YFSETQ. The sequence was obtained from a woman aged 55-70 years with acute or convalescent COVID-19. The sequencing input was peripheral blood. This chain joins TRBV5-1 to TRBJ2-1; TRBD2 is perhaps the D gene, given 6 matching bases. The nucleotide sequence is TGCGCCAGCAGCCCCGTTGCGGGGACTTACAATGAGCAGTTCTTC. This translates into CASSPVAGTYNEQFF.